Listed here is a single T cell receptor beta chain. Its recognized antigen is unknown. No much larger clonotype is one base removed from it; base qualities were not supplied. The cohort was made up of 666 healthy bone marrow donors. At the time of sampling, all cohort members were nominally healthy, though unrecorded immune exposures were likely present. The donor tested CMV seropositive, placing the donor among the 289 seropositive members of the cohort. A peripheral blood sample was collected from each donor, and TCR beta sequencing was performed on peripheral blood mononuclear cells. The Qiagen DNeasy Blood Extraction Kit was used to extract genomic DNA from the blood cell samples. These data belong to a study of cytomegalovirus exposure and HLA in healthy donors (dated by TCRdb to 2015 to 2018). Study-wide context: An earlier analysis of approximately 600 of the donors reported 250 to 300 Gb of sequence data and 117 million unique TCR beta sequences from about 179 million T cells. Roughly 290 gigabases of sequencing data and 75 million to 85 million unique TCR sequences made up an early release that covered 500 to 700 HLA-typed donors. Of the 300 to 400 genotyped donors, approximately 83% fell in the genetic ancestry cluster associated with self-reported Caucasian donors. The study aimed to test whether signatures of past pathogen exposure could be identified by cataloging public T cell receptors. The T cell repertoires of under 700 subjects were profiled by immunosequencing and related to cytomegalovirus serostatus. Along with the approximately 670-subject first cohort, a separate validation cohort of over a hundred different subjects was used. The study combined high-throughput TCR immunosequencing, statistical association of individual TCRs with disease status, and machine learning to predict cytomegalovirus infection status. To study patterns of TCR occurrence, a later analysis re-analyzed previously published TCR beta repertoires from 650 to 750 donors and added high-resolution HLA genotyping. In the later analysis, no new phenotypic data were used to find candidate immune exposures; instead, reliance was placed on TCR beta sequences and their occurrence across donors. An earlier analysis of approximately 630 of the donors applied high-throughput TCR beta sequencing to assess whether each TCR beta V gene segment acted as functional or pseudogenic. Donor age, sex, ethnicity and CMV serostatus were collected together with the repertoire data. In a later genetic analysis, genome-wide SNP genotypes for about three fifths of the 666 donors were used, and that subset was treated as a discovery cohort. Every repertoire in the discovery cohort had been generated on one and the same sequencing platform. HLA typing included class I and class II loci at four-digit resolution. The number of donors typed differed by locus, with about 629-640 for A, B, C, DRB1 and DQB1, around 500 for DQA1, over 600 for DPA1, and approximately 470 for DPB1. Four or five DR-DQ haplotypes were handled as single units for association and clustering because linkage in the cohort was strong. On average, around 240,000 unique TCR beta nucleotide sequences were sequenced per donor among a few hundred genotyped donors of the cohort, with roughly 19% of those sequences being non-productive.

Results the study describes overall, beyond this receptor: According to a later analysis, parvovirus B19, influenza, CMV and Epstein-Barr virus appeared linked to several top co-occurrence clusters. Across donors, most TCR sequences were observed very rarely, whereas some public TCRs were present in many individuals. The classifier was reported to diagnose cytomegalovirus status with high specificity and sensitivity in both the original cohort and the validation cohort. The presence/absence analyses assumed that sequencing depth was roughly uniform across donors, and that assumption may not be true. A later analysis found that most CMV-associated TCR beta chains appeared HLA-restricted, with HLA associations seemingly driven largely by CMV exposure. In a later analysis, TCR association rates were found to vary across HLA loci, with the most associated TCRs seen for DRB1 alleles and the fewest for HLA-C alleles. A cluster of highly shared sequence variants was judged likely to be a technical artifact of the sequencing pipeline. A further reported finding was that TCR beta sequences accurately predicted the HLA-A and HLA-B alleles for most subjects in the first cohort. Correlated functional status among segregating V segments might reflect linkage disequilibrium, but an unknown experimental factor could not be ruled out. The 87-base-pair reads could not distinguish some IMGT-functional V segments, including TRBV6-2 and TRBV6-3, so those segments were excluded. The earlier analysis of 587 of the donors excluded approximately 17 rarely observed V segments, including chromosome 9 orphons, because counts were too low. Because some donors lacked HLA typing at each locus, the association tests relied only on the typed subset. For the cohort, immune exposure information was limited to CMV serostatus. In a later analysis, HLA-associated TCR beta chains showed more clonal expansion and lower generation probabilities than non-associated chains that were equally common. The authors suggested that the approach could potentially be extended to other disease states and immunological phenotypes. Only TCR beta chains were sequenced in this cohort, and the absence of alpha or paired-chain data limited detectable features. Compared with the approximately 670-donor mean, donors in an Asian-associated ancestry cluster had fewer N-insertions in productive TCRs, according to a later genetic analysis. Assigning TCR associations to individual alleles was difficult when HLA alleles, especially DR and DQ, strongly co-occurred. A later genetic analysis associated a missense DCLRE1C variant with V-gene and J-gene trimming of TCR beta chains, and an independent cohort replicated the association. An earlier analysis of some 590 of the donors showed that most TCR beta V segments appeared in productive rearrangements either about 87% or about 30% of the time, which broadly matched IMGT annotations. In vitro tests confirmed that three of the cytomegalovirus-associated TCR beta chains recognize cytomegalovirus antigens. The study listed approximately 150 TCR beta chains as associated with cytomegalovirus. Specific HLA alleles were associated with 15,000 to 20,000 TCR beta sequences at a false discovery rate of 0.05 in a later analysis.

Library method: the immunoSEQ multiplex PCR assay. The multiplex PCR relied on a mix of 60 forward primers for TCR Vbeta segments and 13 reverse primers for TCR Jbeta segments. Amplification of the CDR3 region of rearranged TCR beta genes was performed with a multiplex PCR assay on genomic DNA. The Illumina HiSeq System was used to sequence the amplified TCR beta libraries as 87-base-pair reads. Per the source publication's procedure: A later analysis counted 75 million to 100 million unique TCR beta chains across the 666 repertoires, and 9.5 million to 11 million of these chains were shared by at least two donors. Raw reads were error-corrected and collapsed into unique sequences with a nearest-neighbor algorithm that merged closely related sequences to remove PCR and sequencing errors. Alignment of CDR3 sequences to IMGT reference sequences was used to assign V, D and J gene segments. For a sequence to be retained, a match of at least six nucleotides was required to both a V gene segment and a J gene segment. A rearrangement counted as productive if the CDR3 had no stop codons and remained in frame with V and J, and every other rearrangement counted as non-productive. Following IMGT convention, CDR3 was defined as the stretch from the second conserved V-encoded cysteine to the conserved J-encoded phenylalanine. In an earlier analysis of just under 600 of the donors, sequences lacking an unambiguous match to a single V gene segment were excluded. In an earlier analysis of 500 to 750 of the donors, V segments were called functional above 56.7% productive rearrangements and were called segregating when the between-donor standard deviation exceeded 5%. A statistical classification framework was built for diagnosing cytomegalovirus status from the catalog of TCR beta chain sequences. In a later analysis, V and J genes were assigned by comparing TCR nucleotide sequences against IMGT/GENE-DB human TR gene sequences. A later analysis assigned CDR3 sequences and most-parsimonious VDJ recombination scenarios with the TCRdist pipeline. In a later analysis, each TCR beta chain was defined by its CDR3 amino acid sequence together with its V-gene family, and reads without a unique V-gene family were excluded. To address suspected cross-contamination and a sequencing artifact, a later analysis removed under 600 highly shared, low-generation-probability nucleotide sequences. For each public chain, a later analysis derived a clonal expansion index from normalized ranks of inferred template counts within each repertoire. A later analysis computed generation probabilities with a VDJ recombination model fitted to out-of-frame rearrangements, and checked the results against IGoR. A later analysis scored TCR-TCR, TCR-HLA and TCR-CMV co-occurrence with hypergeometric tests, applying a repertoire-size bias correction to TCR pairs. A later analysis estimated false discovery rates by permuting HLA or CMV assignments 20 times. In a later analysis, co-occurring TCRs were grouped using DBSCAN, with TCRdist sequence similarity added in when clustering inside HLA-allele-positive subsets. Co-occurrence clustering excluded repertoires with fewer than 30,000 or more than 120,000 public chains, plus five with anomalous nucleotide sharing. TCRdb limited this immuneACCESS table to in-frame rearrangements with V and J called. A share of clones is missing; checked studies link under half to unresolved V genes, and the rest is unexplained. V, J and clone size are those of that table, while D and trimming were read from the DNA. The sample table records some 110,000 clones; around 80% of these occur just once. About 6% of the sample belongs to the ten largest clones.

Looking up the germline V gene yields CDR1 SGHAT and CDR2 FQNNGV. V loses 0 bases, J loses 0 bases, and the germline ends lie 15 bases apart. Including the terminal cysteine and phenylalanine, the CDR3 comprises 19 residues. The CDR3 DNA has 57 bases and is translated from base 1. The source is a woman aged 50 to 65 in good health and CMV-seropositive. What was sequenced was PBMCs. In this chain, TRBV11-2 is recombined with TRBJ1-6; the D gene cannot be resolved reliably. The DNA reads as follows: TGTGCCAGCAGCTTAGATCATCGTCCGGTGAGCTCCTATAATTCACCCCTCCACTTT. Its translation reads: CASSLDHRPVSSYNSPLHF.